Given below is one T cell receptor (beta chain) in context. Its antigen target is currently unknown. No much larger clone is present one base from it, and per-base qualities are unavailable. This specimen belongs to a study of blood T cell repertoires in COVID-19 (dated by TCRdb to the early 2020s). Notes on the research overall: The collaborator samples originated in the United States, Italy and Spain and spanned the acute and convalescent phases of COVID-19. The samples were drawn from the first 160 participants of the ongoing ImmuneRACE study and from roughly 1,300 subjects provided by 6 global collaborators. A freely available public database, intended as a resource for researchers studying the immune response to SARS-CoV-2, is where the repertoires were released. The dataset comprised deeply sampled blood TCRbeta repertoires from subjects exposed to, actively infected with, or recovered from COVID-19. The prospective study material was composed of cDNA or gDNA derived from T cells, B-cell-depleted T cells, or PBMCs. Where available, HLA class I and class II types were taken from metadata supplied by the sample provider and were not determined by assay-based typing. A de-identified subject ID, COVID-19 status, age in years and sex were almost always included in the sample metadata. Points the paper makes about the study in general: Clinical and demographic metadata were provided uncurated, with the amount varying by source and participant.

From its cysteine to its phenylalanine, the CDR3 spans 15 amino acids. Only the CDR3 portion is preserved as DNA: 45 bases, with reading frame beginning at the first base. Germline trimming amounts to 3 bases on V and 2 bases on J, with 3 as the count of junction bases outside the gene matches. The germline V gene (reference sequence) sets CDR1 to LNHDA and CDR2 to SQIVND. Another Seattle source contributed samples from volunteer blood donors who had recovered from COVID-19. Each collaborating institution followed its own protocols to collect whole blood in K2EDTA tubes. Collaborator samples were shipped for TCRbeta analysis as frozen whole blood, isolated PBMCs, or DNA extracted from either sample type. The immunoSEQ Assay, a bias-controlled multiplex PCR, was used to amplify TCRbeta CDR3 regions from genomic DNA. The authors' pipeline ran thus. The number of nucleated cells in each sample was estimated from the amplification of reference gene primers within the assay. To quantify the absolute abundance of each unique TCRbeta CDR3 rearrangement, sequence reads were collapsed and filtered. Productive Simpson clonality was computed per sample as the square root of Simpson's diversity index over productive rearrangements. What TCRdb holds here is the immuneACCESS table cut down to in-frame rearrangements. Part of the clones is not present; checked against another copy, under half of the missing clones reflect an unresolved V gene, and the others are unexplained. The DNA gave D and trimming, while V, J and clone size come from that table. For this sample there are more than 90,000 clones; less than 90% appear just once. The ten largest clones add up to approximately 7.9% of the sample.

The TCR originated in a man aged 70 or older who had recovered from COVID-19. Sample: peripheral blood. Recombination joined TRBV19 with TRBJ1-2, and 10 junctional nucleotides match TRBD1. The CDR3 reads as follows: CASSIAGQGNYGYTF. The base sequence is TGTGCCAGTAGTATTGCGGGACAGGGGAACTATGGCTACACCTTC.